These 19 T cell receptor beta chains came from one sample sequenced in a study of cytomegalovirus exposure and HLA in healthy donors. Sequenced by immunoSEQ multiplex PCR; TCRdb stores in-frame clones only, minus some. The sample includes 150,000 to 200,000 clones, 80% to 85% of them seen just once. Material: PBMCs. The source of these receptors is a man younger than 40 in good health and CMV-seropositive.

The CDR3 reads CASSLTGGRWDEQYF. In nucleotides, the CDR3 is TGTGCCAGCAGCCTCACGGGGGGTCGTTGGGACGAGCAGTACTTC. The V gene is TRBV11-2, the J gene TRBJ2-7, with TRBD2 identical over 7 bases. Per germline, CDR1 SGHAT and CDR2 FQNNGV. This CDR3 contains 15 residues. V lost 5 bases and J lost 5; bases outside the gene matches: 12.

The chain combines TRBV9 with TRBJ1-3; no definite D call. Germline V gene data show CDR1 as SGDLS and CDR2 as YYNGEE. The CDR3 totals 11 residues. Trimming removed 4 bases from V and 7 bases from J, with 6 bases in between. The DNA for the CDR3 is TGTGCCAGCAGCCCCGGTAACACCATATATTTT. Translating gives CASSPGNTIYF.

The rearrangement joins TRBV4-3 to TRBJ2-2, with D perhaps matching TRBD1 (7 bases). The CDR3 sequence is 16 residues long. Germline loops: CDR1 LGHNA, CDR2 YSLEER. V was trimmed by 4 bases and J by 6 bases, leaving 18 bases between them. CDR3 sequence (DNA): TGCGCCAGCAGCCCAGGAGGGACAGTGACATCCGGGGAGCTGTTTTTT. Translation: CASSPGGTVTSGELFF.

This chain joins TRBV6-5 and TRBJ1-2; D is unresolved. The germline V gene encodes CDR1 MNHEY and CDR2 SVGAGI. V was clipped by 0 bases and J by 4 bases, with 9 bases between them. This CDR3 spans 14 amino acids. CDR3 coding DNA: TGTGCCAGCAGTTACTCGAGGTGGTTCTATGGCTACACCTTC. Its translation is CASSYSRWFYGYTF.

V gene TRBV7-3 combines with J gene TRBJ2-3; a weak D match, TRBD1 (5 bases). CDR1 is SGHTA, CDR2 FQGTGA, per germline. V was cut by 1 base and J by 0 bases, with 5 bases left in between. The length of the CDR3 is 14 residues. The DNA for the CDR3 is TGTGCCAGCAGCTTAAGGGGCAGCACAGATACGCAGTATTTT. Protein sequence: CASSLRGSTDTQYF.

The chain joins TRBV28 to TRBJ2-7; tentatively, D is TRBD1 (6 bases). The CDR3 is 11 amino acids. Trimming cost V 3 bases and J 9 bases, with 9 bases left between them. The V gene's germline CDR1 is MDHEN and CDR2 SYDVKM. The CDR3 DNA reads TGTGCCAGCAGTTTCCAGGGGCCGCAGTACTTC. Translated: CASSFQGPQYF.

This clone occurred once. The chain joins TRBV4-1 to TRBJ2-3; D possibly corresponds to TRBD2 (6 bases). Deletions cut 4 bases from V and 4 bases from J, with 21 bases between. Germline V lookup: CDR1 MGHRA, CDR2 YSYEKL. This CDR3 has 17 residues. For the CDR3, the DNA is TGCGCCAGCAGCCGAGGACCGGGACTGGGTATTTCAGATACGCAGTATTTT. Protein product: CASSRGPGLGISDTQYF.

This chain links TRBV5-1 with TRBJ1-1; D is perhaps TRBD1 (6 bases). Germline CDR1 SGHRS, CDR2 YFSETQ. The CDR3 runs 14 residues. The V gene lost 0 bases and the J gene lost 11 bases, with 17 bases spanning the gap. CDR3 residues: CASSLGTAARLAFF. The CDR3 DNA reads as TGCGCCAGCAGCTTGGGGACAGCGGCCCGGCTGGCTTTCTTT.

This clone was recorded once. The chain joins TRBV6-1 to TRBJ1-2, with D possibly matching TRBD1 (5 bases). Trimming left V 4 bases short and J 0 bases short, with 18 bases between. CDR3 length: 17 amino acids. In germline, CDR1 is MNHNS, CDR2 SASEGT. CDR3 nucleotide sequence: TGTGCCAGCAGTGCCCGGGAGCAGGGCCAGACTAACTATGGCTACACCTTC. Translation: CASSAREQGQTNYGYTF.

The chain carries TRBV6-1 and TRBJ1-5; D gene uncertain. Trimming left V 4 bases short and J 2 bases short, with 24 bases between. The CDR3 covers 19 residues. From germline, CDR1 is MNHNS and CDR2 SASEGT. The DNA of the CDR3 is TGTGCCAGCAGTGCACTGGTCTTGGGCCATCGCACGGGCAATCAGCCCCAGCATTTT. This sequence encodes CASSALVLGHRTGNQPQHF.

The CDR3 coding sequence is TGTGCCAGCAGCTACCTCCTTAGGGCGACAGACAGGTCCTACGAGCAGTACTTC. This translates into CASSYLLRATDRSYEQYF. The chain uses TRBV7-8 and TRBJ2-7; maybe TRBD1 (6 bases). CDR1 and CDR2 (germline): SGHVS, FQNEAQ. V lost 4 bases and J 1 base, leaving 23 bases between the germline ends. The CDR3 has 18 residues.

This chain uses TRBV11-2 with TRBJ2-5; maybe TRBD2 (6 bases). Germline V gene lookup returns CDR1 SGHAT and CDR2 FQNNGV. Trimming took 10 bases from V and 2 from J, leaving 17 bases between them. The CDR3 is made up of 14 amino acids. CDR3 sequence: CATGISGYQETQYF. DNA of the CDR3: TGTGCCACCGGAATTAGCGGATATCAAGAGACCCAGTACTTC.

The sample holds a few counts of this clone. The rearrangement links TRBV7-9 to TRBJ1-6, with D tentatively TRBD1 (6 bases). The germline V and J ends were trimmed by 4 bases and 5 bases, with 9 bases remaining between them. Germline CDR1 is SEHNR and CDR2 is FQNEAQ (reference sequence). The CDR3 runs to 14 residues. CDR3 DNA: TGTGCCAGCAGCTGGGGGCGGGATAATTCACCCCTCCACTTT. It translates to CASSWGRDNSPLHF.

J is TRBJ2-6 and V is TRBV7-8, with D maybe TRBD2 (7 bases). The germline V gene encodes CDR1 SGHVS and CDR2 FQNEAQ. This CDR3 is 17 amino acids long. Trimming stripped 7 bases from V and 4 bases from J, with 20 bases between. CDR3 in DNA: TGTGCCAGCAACTTCGCGGGGGCCGTGGGAGGGGCCAACGTCCTGACTTTC. It is translated as CASNFAGAVGGANVLTF. The entire variable domain, with the rest obtained from reference TRBV7-8 and TRBJ2-6, is as follows: GAGVSQSPRYKVAKRGQDVALRCDPISGHVSLFWYQQALGQGPEFLTYFQNEAQLDKSGLPSDRFFAERPEGSVSTLKIQRTQQEDSAVYLCASNFAGAVGGANVLTFGAGSRLTVL.

This chain uses TRBV13 with TRBJ2-7, with D maybe TRBD2 (5 bases). V lost 0 bases and J lost 9, with 24 bases in between. Germline V gene data show CDR1 as PRHDT and CDR2 as FYEKMQ (reference sequence). The CDR3 consists of 17 residues. CDR3: CASSLGGRRSWVTWQYF. The CDR3 DNA is TGTGCCAGCAGCTTAGGGGGAAGGAGGTCCTGGGTTACCTGGCAGTACTTC. Combining the CDR3 with reference TRBV13 and TRBJ2-7 gives the whole variable domain AAGVIQSPRHLIKEKRETATLKCYPIPRHDTVYWYQQGPGQDPQFLISFYEKMQSDKGSIPDRFSAQQFSDYHSELNMSSLELGDSALYFCASSLGGRRSWVTWQYFGPGTRLTVT.

The chain links TRBV29-1 to TRBJ1-5, with TRBD1 matching over 7 bases. The V and J ends lost 6 bases and 2 bases, in that order; junction bases with no gene match: 4. The germline V gene encodes CDR1 SQVTM and CDR2 ANQGSEA. The CDR3 spans 13 residues. CDR3 coding DNA: TGCAGCGTGCGTACAGGGGGCAATCAGCCCCAGCATTTT. Translated, it gives CSVRTGGNQPQHF.

The CDR3 DNA is TGTGCCAGCAGACCCGGCGGCACCGGGGAGCTGTTTTTT. This gives the protein CASRPGGTGELFF. The V and J genes are TRBV7-9 and TRBJ2-2; D gene ambiguous. The ends were cut back, 6 bases at V and 4 bases at J, with 9 bases in the middle. This CDR3 spans 13 amino acids. The germline CDR1 and CDR2 sequences are SEHNR and FQNEAQ (reference sequence).

The chain uses TRBV5-7 and TRBJ2-7, with D possibly matching TRBD1 (6 bases). TRBV5-7 is recorded as an ORF, its role being uncertain. There are 16 residues in the CDR3. Trimming cost V 6 bases and J 3 bases, with 22 bases left between them. The DNA of the CDR3 is TGTGCCAGCACCACTGACCCGACAGGACCCTGCTACGAGCAGTACTTC. Encoded protein: CASTTDPTGPCYEQYF.

This chain joins TRBV28 and TRBJ2-5; 9 positions match TRBD2. After removal of 7 bases from V and 5 bases from J, the junction contained 8 bases not matched to a gene. The CDR3 totals 14 residues. Germline V CDR1 and CDR2: MDHEN, SYDVKM. The CDR3 protein is CASIGSGGLETQYF. The CDR3 region has the DNA TGTGCCAGCATCGGCAGCGGGGGGTTGGAGACCCAGTACTTC.